Below, one T cell receptor beta chain is given with its context. Described time point: sample taken at primary tumor resection. Unsorted whole RNA of tumor, nontumor lung or frozen PBMC was sequenced. These data are taken from a study of spatial heterogeneity in lung cancer. Each CDR3 protein is one row after TCRdb ran MiXCR on the 5' RACE reads. The table includes 25,000 or so distinct CDR3 sequences, roughly 4.8% detected once. V lost 6 bases and J lost 4; bases outside the gene matches: 10. Germline loops: CDR1 MDHEN, CDR2 SYDVKM. The CDR3 loop spans 15 amino acids. This sequence was found in a male donor with early-stage non-small cell lung cancer. The chain joins TRBV28 to TRBJ2-7; the match to TRBD1 covers 9 bases. The source material was PBMCs, sampled at surgery. CDR3 sequence: CASRLGNRGLYEQYF. Written as DNA, the CDR3 is TGTGCCAGCAGATTGGGTAACAGGGGGCTGTACGAGCAGTACTTC. The whole variable domain, remainder taken from reference TRBV28 and TRBJ2-7, is DVKVTQSSRYLVKRTGEKVFLECVQDMDHENMFWYRQDPGLGLRLIYFSYDVKMKEKGDIPEGYSVSREKKERFSLILESASTNQTSMYLCASRLGNRGLYEQYFGPGTRLTVT.